Listed below are T cell receptor beta chains from one sample, sequenced in a study of response to subunit inactivated influenza vaccine. TCRdb recomputed calls from the RT-PCR reads with MiXCR, one row per CDR3 protein. The sample lists some 570,000 distinct CDR3 sequences, roughly 12% occurring once. This sample was shared with a second study, whose subject was T cells expressing NK-cell markers.

The source was PBMCs from blood, collected on the day of vaccination. The receptor set was obtained from a man aged 50 to 59 who received an inactivated influenza vaccine. CDR3s include the opening cysteine and the closing phenylalanine or tryptophan. A D gene is named only where the DNA matches it firmly. Rows give clone size only sometimes, using once, few, many, or a class for an expanded clone.

>15|-|TRBJ1-4|-|TRBV7-9
TGTGCCAGCAGCTCAAACAGCGGGACTAATGAAAAACTGTTTTTT
CASSSNSGTNEKLFF
>12|-|TRBJ2-5|-|TRBV5-6
TGTGCCAGCAGTGCCTTTTTGGAGACCCAGTACTTC
CASSAFLETQYF
>16|-|TRBJ2-2|TRBD1|TRBV6-2/TRBV6-3
TGTGCCAGCAGTGATAGGACAGGTGTGCGCACCGGGGAGCTGTTTTTT
CASSDRTGVRTGELFF
>12|-|TRBJ2-3|-|TRBV29-1
TGCAGCGTAAAAAGCGGCACAGATACGCAGTATTTT
CSVKSGTDTQYF
>16|many|TRBJ2-7|-|TRBV12-3/TRBV12-4
TGTGCCAGCAGTTTACCGTCGGGGTTCGGATTAAACGAGCAGTACTTC
CASSLPSGFGLNEQYF
>18|few|TRBJ2-3|TRBD2|TRBV15
TGTGCCACCAGCAGAGATCTTCGTAAGGGCGGGGGAGCAGATACGCAGTATTTT
CATSRDLRKGGGADTQYF
>15|few|TRBJ1-3|-|TRBV12-3/TRBV12-4
TGTGCCAGCAGTTTCGGTTCTCCCTCTGGAAACACCATATATTTT
CASSFGSPSGNTIYF
>12|-|TRBJ2-1|-|TRBV24-1
TGTGCCACCAGTGACCCAGGGTGGGAGCAGTTCTTC
CATSDPGWEQFF
>18|many|TRBJ2-1|TRBD1|TRBV11-2
TGTGCCAGCAGCATATACAACAGGGGGCGCAGGTCCTACAATGAGCAGTTCTTC
CASSIYNRGRRSYNEQFF
>14|-|TRBJ1-1|-|TRBV5-1
TGCGCCAGCAGCTTAGGGACACTTCAAACTGAAGCTTTCTTT
CASSLGTLQTEAFF
>15|-|TRBJ2-3|-|TRBV19
TGTGCCAGCAGCCAGACATGGTCTAGCACAGATACGCAGTATTTT
CASSQTWSSTDTQYF
>14|few|TRBJ2-3|-|TRBV18
TGTGCCAGCTCACCACTGCAGGGGCTGGATACGCAGTATTTT
CASSPLQGLDTQYF
>14|many|TRBJ2-2|-|TRBV15
TGTGCCACCAGCATAAAGGACAGCACCGGGGAGCTGTTTTTT
CATSIKDSTGELFF
>18|few|TRBJ2-7|TRBD2|TRBV4-2
TGTGCCAGCAGCCCGATGACTAGCGGGAGGAGACATTCCTACGAGCAGTACTTC
CASSPMTSGRRHSYEQYF
>13|-|TRBJ2-2|-|TRBV12-3/TRBV12-4
TGTGCCAGCAGTTTAGGGACACGGGGGGAGCTGTTTTTT
CASSLGTRGELFF
>15|-|TRBJ2-2|TRBD2|TRBV11-2
TGTGCCAGCAGCTTGCTAGCGGGGGAGGCCGGGGAGCTGTTTTTT
CASSLLAGEAGELFF
>12|few|TRBJ2-5|-|TRBV12-3/TRBV12-4
TGTGCCAGCAGTCCATCCACCGGTTCCCAGTACTTC
CASSPSTGSQYF